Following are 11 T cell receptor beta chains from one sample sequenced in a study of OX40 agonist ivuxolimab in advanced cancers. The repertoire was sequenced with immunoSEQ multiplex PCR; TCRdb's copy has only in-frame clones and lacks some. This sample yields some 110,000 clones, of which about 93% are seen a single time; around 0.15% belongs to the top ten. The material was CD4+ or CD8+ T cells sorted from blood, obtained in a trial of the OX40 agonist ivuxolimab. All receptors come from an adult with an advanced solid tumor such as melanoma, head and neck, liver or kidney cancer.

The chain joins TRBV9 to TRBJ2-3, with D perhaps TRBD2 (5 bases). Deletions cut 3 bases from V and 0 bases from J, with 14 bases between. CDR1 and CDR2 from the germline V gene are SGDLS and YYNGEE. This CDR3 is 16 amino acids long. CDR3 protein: CASSGRQRESTDTQYF. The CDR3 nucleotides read TGTGCCAGCAGCGGGCGTCAGAGGGAGAGCACAGATACGCAGTATTTT.

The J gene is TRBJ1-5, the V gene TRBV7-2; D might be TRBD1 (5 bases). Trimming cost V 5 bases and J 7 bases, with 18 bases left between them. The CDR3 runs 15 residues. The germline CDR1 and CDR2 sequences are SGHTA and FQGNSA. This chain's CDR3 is CASSADSGVGQPQHF. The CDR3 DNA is TGTGCCAGCAGCGCCGACAGTGGGGTTGGCCAGCCCCAGCATTTT.

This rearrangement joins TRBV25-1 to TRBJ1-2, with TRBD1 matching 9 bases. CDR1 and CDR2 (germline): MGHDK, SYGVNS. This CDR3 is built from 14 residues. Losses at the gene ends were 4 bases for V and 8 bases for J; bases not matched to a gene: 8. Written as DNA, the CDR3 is TGTGCCAGCAGTGCCCCCGCGACAGGGGGAGGCTACACCTTC. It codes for CASSAPATGGGYTF.

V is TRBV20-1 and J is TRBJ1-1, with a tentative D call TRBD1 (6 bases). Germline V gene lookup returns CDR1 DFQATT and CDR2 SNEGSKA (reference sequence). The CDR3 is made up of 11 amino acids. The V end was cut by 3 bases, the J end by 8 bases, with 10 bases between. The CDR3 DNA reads TGCAGTGCTAGGGGGGCGTGGGAAGCTTTCTTT. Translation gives CSARGAWEAFF.

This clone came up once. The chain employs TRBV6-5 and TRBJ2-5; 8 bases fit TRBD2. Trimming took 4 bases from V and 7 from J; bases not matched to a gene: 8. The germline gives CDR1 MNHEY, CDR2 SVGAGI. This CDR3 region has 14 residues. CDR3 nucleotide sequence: TGTGCCAGCAGTTCCCTTAATCGGGGGGGGACCCAGTACTTC. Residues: CASSSLNRGGTQYF.

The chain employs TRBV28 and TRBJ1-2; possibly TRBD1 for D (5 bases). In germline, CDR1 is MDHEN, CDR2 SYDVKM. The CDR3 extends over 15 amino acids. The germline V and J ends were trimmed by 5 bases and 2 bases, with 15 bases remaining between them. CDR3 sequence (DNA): TGTGCCAGCAGTCCCCCGGGAGGGGTCAACTATGGCTACACCTTC. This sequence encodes CASSPPGGVNYGYTF.

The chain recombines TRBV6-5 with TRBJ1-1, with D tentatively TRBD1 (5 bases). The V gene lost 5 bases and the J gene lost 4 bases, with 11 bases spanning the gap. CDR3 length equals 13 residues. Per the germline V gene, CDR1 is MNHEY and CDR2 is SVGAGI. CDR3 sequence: CASSTTAGTEAFF. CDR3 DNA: TGTGCCAGCAGTACGACAGCGGGCACTGAAGCTTTCTTT.

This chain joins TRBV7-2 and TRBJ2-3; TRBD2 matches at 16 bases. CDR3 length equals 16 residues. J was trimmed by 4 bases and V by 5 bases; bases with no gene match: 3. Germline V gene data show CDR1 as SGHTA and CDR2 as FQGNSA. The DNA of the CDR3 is TGTGCCAGCAGCATGGGACTAGCGGGAGGGGCAGATACGCAGTATTTT. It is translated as CASSMGLAGGADTQYF.

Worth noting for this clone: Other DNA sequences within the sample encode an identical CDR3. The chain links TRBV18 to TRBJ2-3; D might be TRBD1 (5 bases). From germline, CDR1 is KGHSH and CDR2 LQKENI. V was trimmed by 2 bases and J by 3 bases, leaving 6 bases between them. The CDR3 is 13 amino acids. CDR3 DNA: TGTGCCAGCTCACCAAGGGGTACAGATACGCAGTATTTT. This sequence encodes CASSPRGTDTQYF.

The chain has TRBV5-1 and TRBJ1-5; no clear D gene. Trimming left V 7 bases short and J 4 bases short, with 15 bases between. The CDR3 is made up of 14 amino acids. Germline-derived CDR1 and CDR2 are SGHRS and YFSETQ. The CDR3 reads CASPIPTRNQPQHF. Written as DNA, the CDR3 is TGCGCCAGCCCGATACCCACACGGAATCAGCCCCAGCATTTT.

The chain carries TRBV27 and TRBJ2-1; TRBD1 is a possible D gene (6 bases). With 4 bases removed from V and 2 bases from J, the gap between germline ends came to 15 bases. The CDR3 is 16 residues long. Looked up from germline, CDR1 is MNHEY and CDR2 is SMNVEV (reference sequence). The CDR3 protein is CASSSTGPITYNEQFF. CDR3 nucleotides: TGTGCCAGCAGTTCCACAGGGCCAATCACCTACAATGAGCAGTTCTTC.